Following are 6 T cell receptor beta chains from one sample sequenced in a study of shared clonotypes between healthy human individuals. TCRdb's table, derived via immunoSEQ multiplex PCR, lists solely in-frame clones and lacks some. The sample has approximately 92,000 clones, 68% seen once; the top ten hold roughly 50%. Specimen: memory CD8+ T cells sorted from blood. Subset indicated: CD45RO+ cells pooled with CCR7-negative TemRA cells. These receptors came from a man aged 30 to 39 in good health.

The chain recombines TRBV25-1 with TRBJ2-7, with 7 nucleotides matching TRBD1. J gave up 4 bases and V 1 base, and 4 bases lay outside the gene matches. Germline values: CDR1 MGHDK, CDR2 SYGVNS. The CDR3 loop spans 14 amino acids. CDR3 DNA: TGTGCCAGCAGTGAATCGGGACAGATTTACGAGCAGTACTTC. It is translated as CASSESGQIYEQYF.

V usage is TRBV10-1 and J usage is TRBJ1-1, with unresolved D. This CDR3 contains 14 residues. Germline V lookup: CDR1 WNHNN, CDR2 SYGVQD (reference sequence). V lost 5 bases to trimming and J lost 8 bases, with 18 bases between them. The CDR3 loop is CASSYGELEGEAFF. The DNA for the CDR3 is TGCGCCAGCAGTTACGGGGAATTAGAGGGCGAAGCTTTCTTT.

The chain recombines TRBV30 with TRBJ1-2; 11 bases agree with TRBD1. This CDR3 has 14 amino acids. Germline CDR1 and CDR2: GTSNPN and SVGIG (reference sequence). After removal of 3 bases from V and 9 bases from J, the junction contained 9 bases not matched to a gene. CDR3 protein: CAWRGTGGYESYTF. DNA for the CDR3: TGTGCCTGGAGGGGGACAGGGGGATACGAAAGCTACACCTTC.

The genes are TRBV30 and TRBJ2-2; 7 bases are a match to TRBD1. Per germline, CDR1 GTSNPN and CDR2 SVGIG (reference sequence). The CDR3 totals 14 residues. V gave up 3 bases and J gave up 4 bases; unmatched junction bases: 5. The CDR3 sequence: CAWRPDRVTGELFF. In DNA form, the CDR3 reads TGTGCCTGGAGGCCAGACAGGGTCACCGGGGAGCTGTTTTTT.

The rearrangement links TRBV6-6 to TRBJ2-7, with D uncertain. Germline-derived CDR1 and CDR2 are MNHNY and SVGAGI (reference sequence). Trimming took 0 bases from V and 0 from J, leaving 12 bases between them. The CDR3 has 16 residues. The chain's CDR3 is CASSYSKSDGSYEQYF. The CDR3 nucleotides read TGTGCCAGCAGTTACTCGAAATCGGACGGCTCCTACGAGCAGTACTTC.

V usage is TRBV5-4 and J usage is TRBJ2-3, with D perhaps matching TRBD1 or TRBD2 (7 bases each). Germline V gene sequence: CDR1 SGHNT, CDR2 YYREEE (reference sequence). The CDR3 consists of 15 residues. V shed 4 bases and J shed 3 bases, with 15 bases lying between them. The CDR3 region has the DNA TGTGCCAGCAGCCTCCAGGGGGAGGGGACAGATACGCAGTATTTT. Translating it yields CASSLQGEGTDTQYF.